This T cell receptor (beta chain) is from a study of CD4 and CD8 cells across lung adenocarcinoma regions. Looked up from germline, CDR1 is SGHVS and CDR2 is FNYEAQ. This CDR3 has 15 amino acids. TCRdb passed the PCR reads through MiXCR, listing each CDR3 protein once. The table has about 2,400 distinct CDR3 sequences, roughly 51% seen once; the top ten hold around 20%. The J gene is TRBJ2-1, the V gene TRBV7-6; TRBD2 matches at 7 bases. The J call is doubtful: the DNA matches TRBJ2-5 better. The clonotype was recovered from a female donor with lung adenocarcinoma. The CD4 and CD8 labels of this study may be unreliable. The specimen sequenced was CD4+ T cells from the center of a lung tumor. The CDR3 DNA sequence: TGTGCCAGCAGCTTAGGGGCGGGAGTGTGGGAGACCCAGTACTTC. As protein: CASSLGAGVWETQYF.